This TCR beta chain was obtained from a study of T cell repertoires in cytomegalovirus infection. CDR1 is SSHAT and CDR2 is FNYEAQ in the germline V gene (reference sequence). The CDR3 is 14 residues long. TCRdb re-analysed the reads in MiXCR, keeping a single row per CDR3 protein. The table lists 200,000 or so distinct CDR3 sequences, about 28% of them singletons. The sample holds a few counts of this clonotype. One end of the junction is discordant with germline, which a read error may explain. Sequenced: PBMCs. This TCR was recovered from a human donor in good health (CMV status not recorded). Some clones in this sample may be carry-over from other donors' samples. The rearrangement uses TRBV7-7 and TRBJ2-7; no clear D gene. This chain's CDR3 is CASSPGPDTYEQYF. The DNA for the CDR3 is TGTGCTAGCAGCCCCGGGCCCGATACCTACGAGCAGTACTTC.